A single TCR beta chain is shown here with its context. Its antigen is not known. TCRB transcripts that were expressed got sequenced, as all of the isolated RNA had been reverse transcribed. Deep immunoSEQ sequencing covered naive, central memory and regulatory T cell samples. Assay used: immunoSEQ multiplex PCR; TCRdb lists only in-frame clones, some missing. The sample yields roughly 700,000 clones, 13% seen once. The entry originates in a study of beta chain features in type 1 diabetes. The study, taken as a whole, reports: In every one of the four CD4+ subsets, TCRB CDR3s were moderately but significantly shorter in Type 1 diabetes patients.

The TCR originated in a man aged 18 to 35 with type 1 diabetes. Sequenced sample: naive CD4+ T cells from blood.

The CDR3 reads CASSYWQGVNSPLHF. The DNA for the CDR3 is TGTGCCAGCAGTTACTGGCAGGGGGTAAATTCACCCCTCCACTTT. This chain links TRBV6-5 with TRBJ1-6; 7 bases map to TRBD1. The V gene's germline CDR1 is MNHEY and CDR2 SVGAGI. The CDR3 loop spans 15 amino acids. The V segment lost 1 base and the J segment 7 bases; nucleotides outside the gene matches: 4.